The T cell receptor beta chain described here comes from a study of blood T cell repertoires in COVID-19. Overall study: Italy, Spain and the United States were the sources of the convalescent and acute COVID-19 samples.

The ends lost 0 bases at V and 6 bases at J; junction bases unmatched: 4. The V gene's germline CDR1 is SGHRS and CDR2 YFSETQ. The CDR3 runs 15 residues. Residents of about two dozen US areas, aged about 18 to 95 years, made up the participants. Sequenced by immunoSEQ multiplex PCR; TCRdb stores in-frame clones only, minus some. The sample has hundreds of thousands of clones, over 75% seen once. Input material: PBMCs or T cells enriched from blood (not recorded which). This clonotype originated in a woman in her thirties or forties who had recovered from COVID-19. This chain joins TRBV5-1 and TRBJ2-7; 12 positions agree with TRBD2. The CDR3 nucleotides are TGCGCCAGCAGCTTGGCCGTGACTAGCGGGGGCGAGCAGTACTTC. Its translation is CASSLAVTSGGEQYF.